A selection of T cell receptor beta chains follows, all from one sample in a study of OX40 agonist ivuxolimab in advanced cancers. Here immunoSEQ multiplex PCR was the method, and the copy in TCRdb shows in-frame clones only, minus some. Counted here are approximately 84,000 clones, around 86% occurring once; the ten biggest clones make up less than 2%. Sequencing was performed on CD4+ or CD8+ T cells sorted from blood, taken in a trial of the OX40 agonist ivuxolimab. The receptors come from an adult with an advanced solid tumor such as melanoma, head and neck, liver or kidney cancer. The CDR3 runs from the conserved cysteine through the conserved F or W. The D gene is left open where the match is weak. Rows may omit the clone size; those that give it use once, few, many or a size class.

V gene	CDR3 length	D gene	clone size	J gene	CDR3 DNA	CDR3 protein
TRBV6-5	11	NA	NA	TRBJ2-7	TGTGCCAGCAGTTTGAAGTACGAGCAGTACTTC	CASSLKYEQYF
TRBV5-4	14	NA	NA	TRBJ2-5	TGTGCCAGCAGTAAATCAACGGTGCTAGAGACCCAGTACTTC	CASSKSTVLETQYF
TRBV19	15	NA	NA	TRBJ2-3	TGTGCCAGTAGTATTCCGGGGGCCTCGGATCGGACGCAGTATTTT	CASSIPGASDRTQYF
TRBV2	14	NA	few	TRBJ1-5	TGTGCCAGCAGACAGGGTACGAGCAATCAGCCCCAGCATTTT	CASRQGTSNQPQHF
TRBV2	14	NA	NA	TRBJ2-3	TGTGCCAGCCGGGGGCGGGGTGGACCAGATACGCAGTATTTT	CASRGRGGPDTQYF
TRBV19	15	NA	NA	TRBJ2-1	TGTGCCAGTAGCCTCACGAGCGAGTCCTACAATGAGCAGTTCTTC	CASSLTSESYNEQFF
TRBV18	16	NA	once	TRBJ2-3	TGTGCCAGCTCACGTTCCAGCCAGGGGGGAGTGGATACGCAGTATTTT	CASSRSSQGGVDTQYF
TRBV10-2	14	NA	NA	TRBJ2-7	TGCGCCAGCAGTGACCTCCCAAGTTCCTACGAGCAGTACTTC	CASSDLPSSYEQYF
TRBV7-2	15	TRBD1	once	TRBJ1-1	TGTGCCAGCAGCTTAGGGACAGGGGGCATCACTGAAGCTTTCTTT	CASSLGTGGITEAFF
TRBV6-6	14	NA	once	TRBJ2-7	TGTGCCAGCAGTTACGGACAGAGCTCCTACGAGCAGTACTTC	CASSYGQSSYEQYF
TRBV20-1	11	NA	NA	TRBJ2-7	TGCAGTGCTAGAGGCGACTACGAGCAGTACTTC	CSARGDYEQYF
TRBV4-2	18	TRBD2	NA	TRBJ2-1	TGTGCCAGCAGCCAAGGAGTTCGGGGGGGAAACCGCCCAACTAAGCAGTTCTTC	CASSQGVRGGNRPTKQFF
TRBV4-1	14	NA	NA	TRBJ2-7	TGCGCCAGCAGCCAAGGCGGACCCTACTACGAGCAGTACTTC	CASSQGGPYYEQYF
TRBV5-4	14	TRBD1	once	TRBJ1-2	TGTGCCAGCAGCGGAACAGGGGGCGACTATGGCTACACCTTC	CASSGTGGDYGYTF
TRBV6-1	15	TRBD2	NA	TRBJ2-3	TGTGCCAGCAGTGGATCTAGCGGAACTCGCGGTACGCAGTATTTT	CASSGSSGTRGTQYF
TRBV10-3	15	TRBD1	NA	TRBJ1-1	TGTGCCATCAGTGAGGAAGACAGGGAAGGTTTGGGAGCTTTCTTT	CAISEEDREGLGAFF
TRBV7-9	18	NA	NA	TRBJ1-1	TGTGCCAGCAGCTTAGTTGGCGGAAAAAGAACCCACAACACTGAAGCTTTCTTT	CASSLVGGKRTHNTEAFF
TRBV4-3	13	TRBD1	NA	TRBJ1-4	TGCGCCAGCAGCCAAACCTACCGGGACAGGGGTGTTTTT	CASSQTYRDRGVF
TRBV28	12	NA	few	TRBJ1-6	TGTGCCAGCAGTTTGGGGTATTCACCCCTCCACTTT	CASSLGYSPLHF
TRBV19	14	NA	NA	TRBJ2-3	TGTGCCAGTAGTAGAGGTACGAGCACAGATACGCAGTATTTT	CASSRGTSTDTQYF
TRBV12-5	15	TRBD1	NA	TRBJ1-2	TGTGCTCGCACAGGGGGCGAATTATGTAGCTATGGCTACACCTTC	CARTGGELCSYGYTF
TRBV7-3	16	NA	few	TRBJ1-3	TGTGCCAGCAGCTCAGATCCATTAAGCTCTGGAAACACCATATATTTT	CASSSDPLSSGNTIYF
TRBV7-2	16	NA	NA	TRBJ2-3	TGTGCCAGCAGCGTACTCTCGAGACGCCCCCCGGATACGCAGTATTTT	CASSVLSRRPPDTQYF
TRBV27	17	NA	NA	TRBJ2-7	TGTGCCAGCAGTTTAACGCCTGGCACCCTTACAATCTACGAGCAGTACTTC	CASSLTPGTLTIYEQYF
TRBV5-1	17	NA	NA	TRBJ2-6	TGCGCCAGCAGCCTTTCCGGGCCCAGCTCTGGGGCCAACGTCCTGACTTTC	CASSLSGPSSGANVLTF
TRBV10-3	16	TRBD1	NA	TRBJ2-7	TGTGCCATCAGTGAGTCTGACAGGGGGCTCTCCTACGAGCAGTACTTC	CAISESDRGLSYEQYF
TRBV5-1	15	NA	NA	TRBJ1-4	TGCGCCAGCAGCTTGGCGAGCGGGAGGGAGGGACAACTGTTTTTT	CASSLASGREGQLFF
TRBV10-1	21	TRBD2	NA	TRBJ2-2	TGCGCCAGCAGTGAGTCCCACCGGGGACTAGCGGGGGGGAGGTTTGCCGGGGAGCTGTTTTTT	CASSESHRGLAGGRFAGELFF
TRBV28	17	TRBD2	NA	TRBJ2-2	TGTGCCAGCAGTTTAAAGGGACTAGCGGCTAGGACCGGGGAGCTGTTTTTT	CASSLKGLAARTGELFF
TRBV15	14	TRBD1	NA	TRBJ1-2	TGTGCCACCAGCAGTGACAGGGGAAATGCAGGCTACACCTTC	CATSSDRGNAGYTF
TRBV28	16	NA	NA	TRBJ1-3	TGTGCCAGCAGTTCCATGGACAAGGCCTTTGGAAACACCATATATTTT	CASSSMDKAFGNTIYF
TRBV27	15	NA	NA	TRBJ2-5	TGTGCCAGCAGTTGGGGGAGGGGGCGACAAGAGACCCAGTACTTC	CASSWGRGRQETQYF
TRBV4-2	15	TRBD1	NA	TRBJ2-7	TGTGCCAGCAGCCCACCCGGGACAGTTGCCTACGAGCAGTACTTC	CASSPPGTVAYEQYF
TRBV6-1	15	NA	NA	TRBJ1-6	TGTGCCAGCACCCAACGGATAGGGGGTAATTCACCCCTCCACTTT	CASTQRIGGNSPLHF
TRBV4-2	16	NA	NA	TRBJ1-3	TGTGCCAGCAGCCAAACGAGGGCGGTGGCTGGAAACACCATATATTTT	CASSQTRAVAGNTIYF
TRBV11-2	16	NA	NA	TRBJ1-3	TGTGCCAGCAGCTTAGATCGGGCAGCCTCTGGAAACACCATATATTTT	CASSLDRAASGNTIYF
TRBV7-2	15	TRBD1	NA	TRBJ2-5	TGTGCCAGCAGCTTCACTCGGGACAGGGCTAATACCCAGTACTTC	CASSFTRDRANTQYF
TRBV7-2	14	TRBD1	NA	TRBJ2-3	TGTGCCAGCAGCTTGGGACAGGGAACAGATACGCAGTATTTT	CASSLGQGTDTQYF
TRBV7-2	15	NA	NA	TRBJ1-4	TGTGCCAGCAGCTTTAGGGGGTTGTCTAATGAAAAACTGTTTTTT	CASSFRGLSNEKLFF
TRBV10-3	14	NA	NA	TRBJ2-3	TGTGCCATCACCACAGGGATTAGCACAGATACGCAGTATTTT	CAITTGISTDTQYF
TRBV7-2	15	TRBD2	NA	TRBJ2-1	TGTGCCAGCAGCTCCAGACTAGCATCGCAATCTGAGCAGTTCTTC	CASSSRLASQSEQFF
TRBV6-6	14	NA	few	TRBJ1-6	TGTGCCAGCAGGGATAGCTCCTATAATTCACCCCTCCACTTT	CASRDSSYNSPLHF
TRBV18	13	NA	NA	TRBJ1-5	TGTGCCAGCTCATCACAGGGTGGTCAGCCCCAGCATTTT	CASSSQGGQPQHF
TRBV9	14	NA	NA	TRBJ1-6	TGTGCCAGCAGCGGGGGGGCGGTGGATTCACCCCTCCACTTT	CASSGGAVDSPLHF
TRBV28	14	TRBD1	NA	TRBJ1-2	TGTGCCAGCGGATGGACAGGGGCTAACTATGGCTACACCTTC	CASGWTGANYGYTF
TRBV28	17	TRBD1	NA	TRBJ1-2	TGTGCCAGCCTATCCTACCCCGGGACAGGGAGAATCTATGGCTACACCTTC	CASLSYPGTGRIYGYTF
TRBV21-1	14	NA	NA	TRBJ1-2	TGTGCCAGCAGCCGGACAGGGATTGGCTATGGCTACACCTTC	CASSRTGIGYGYTF
TRBV19	16	TRBD1	NA	TRBJ1-2	TGTGCCAGTAGTTTAAGACAGGGAGGGGCAAACTATGGCTACACCTTC	CASSLRQGGANYGYTF
TRBV7-2	15	NA	few	TRBJ2-3	TGTGCCAGCAGCTTAGCCGGCGTAGGCACAGATACGCAGTATTTT	CASSLAGVGTDTQYF
TRBV2	15	NA	NA	TRBJ1-4	TGTGCCAGCAGTGAAAGGAGGGGCACTAATGAAAAACTGTTTTTT	CASSERRGTNEKLFF
TRBV6-5	12	NA	NA	TRBJ1-2	TGTGCCAGCCATCAGGAGAGTTATGGCTACACCTTC	CASHQESYGYTF
TRBV2	16	NA	few	TRBJ1-1	TGTGCCAGCAAGGTCGGGGCAGGACTAGCTGGCACTGAAGCTTTCTTT	CASKVGAGLAGTEAFF
TRBV7-2	15	TRBD1	NA	TRBJ2-1	TGTGCCAGCAGCGCCCAGACAGGGGTAGTAAATGAGCAGTTCTTC	CASSAQTGVVNEQFF
TRBV14	14	NA	NA	TRBJ2-4	TGTGCCAGCAGCCAAGAGGTAGCCAAAAACATTCAGTACTTC	CASSQEVAKNIQYF
TRBV5-1	14	NA	NA	TRBJ2-5	TGCGCCAGCAGCTTACAGGACCACCAAGAGACCCAGTACTTC	CASSLQDHQETQYF
TRBV28	17	NA	NA	TRBJ1-1	TGTGCCAGCAGTTTATGGGGGGGAATTGTCGGTGTAACTGAAGCTTTCTTT	CASSLWGGIVGVTEAFF
TRBV10-3	14	NA	NA	TRBJ2-1	TGTGCCATCAGACCCGATCGGGACGGGGGTGAGCAGTTCTTC	CAIRPDRDGGEQFF
TRBV6-4	17	NA	once	TRBJ1-3	TGTGCCAGCAGTGACCACCGAGGACAGCCCTCTGGAAACACCATATATTTT	CASSDHRGQPSGNTIYF
TRBV12-2	20	NA	NA	TRBJ2-3	TGTGCAAGTCGCTTTGGGTCTGACAGGAACGTGCAACTCAGCACAGATACGCAGTATTTT	CASRFGSDRNVQLSTDTQYF
TRBV11-3	14	NA	NA	TRBJ2-7	TGTGCCAGCAGCTTAGTGGGGATCTCCTACGAGCAGTACTTC	CASSLVGISYEQYF